This is a list of T cell receptor beta chains from one sample in a study of Ad26.COV2.S vaccination and SARS-CoV-2 variants. Libraries were prepared by immunoSEQ multiplex PCR; TCRdb keeps only in-frame clonotypes and omits some of them. The sample has hundreds of thousands of clones; roughly 84% are singletons. Sequencing used peripheral blood, obtained in a trial of Ad26.COV2.S vaccine versus placebo. The receptors stem from a person between 18 and 65 years old who received the Ad26.COV2.S COVID-19 vaccine or a placebo. Both conserved end residues are part of each CDR3. Clone size is not always given. Where it is, it says once, few, many or a class for expanded clones.

J: TRBJ2-1
length: 14
size: -
V: TRBV4-1
CDR3: CASSPDGAYNEQFF

J: TRBJ2-2
length: 13
size: -
V: TRBV25-1
CDR3: CATGTANTGELFF

J: TRBJ1-2
length: 12
size: -
V: TRBV20-1
CDR3: CSASPDNYGYTF

J: TRBJ2-5
length: 13
size: -
V: TRBV12-3/TRBV12-4
CDR3: CASSSTSQETQYF

J: TRBJ1-6
length: 12
size: -
V: TRBV3-1/TRBV3-2
CDR3: CASSPSDTPLHF

J: TRBJ2-7
length: 14
size: -
V: TRBV7-2
CDR3: CASSLYRGRGEQYF

J: TRBJ1-2
length: 13
size: -
V: TRBV30
CDR3: CAWGTGVAYGYTF

J: TRBJ2-1
length: 15
size: -
V: TRBV9
CDR3: CASSLSGGNYNEQFF

J: TRBJ2-1
length: 14
size: few
V: TRBV19
CDR3: CASTPGPSYNEQFF

J: TRBJ1-1
length: 13
size: -
V: TRBV29-1
CDR3: CSVARGLSTEAFF

J: TRBJ2-6
length: 17
size: few
V: TRBV7-3
CDR3: CASSLEGQGSGANVLTF

J: TRBJ1-4
length: 14
size: once
V: TRBV4-3
CDR3: CASSQDWGNEKLFF

J: TRBJ1-6
length: 17
size: -
V: TRBV19
CDR3: CASSITGAGSYNSPLHF

J: TRBJ1-3
length: 14
size: -
V: TRBV18
CDR3: CASSGTAAGNTIYF

J: TRBJ2-2
length: 15
size: once
V: TRBV10-3
CDR3: CAISGASGRPGELFF

J: TRBJ2-5
length: 16
size: -
V: TRBV7-9
CDR3: CASSSDPGQLQETQYF

J: TRBJ2-2
length: 18
size: -
V: TRBV6-1
CDR3: CASSEGGYREIRTGELFF

J: TRBJ2-5
length: 15
size: -
V: TRBV7-9
CDR3: CASSLVLQSQETQYF

J: TRBJ2-1
length: 16
size: -
V: TRBV12-5
CDR3: CASGLSSGGLYNEQFF

J: TRBJ1-2
length: 16
size: -
V: TRBV19
CDR3: CASTKTARGPNYGYTF

J: TRBJ1-2
length: 15
size: -
V: TRBV6-2/TRBV6-3
CDR3: CASSRSEVGSYGYTF

J: TRBJ2-3
length: 15
size: -
V: TRBV24-1
CDR3: CATSGGSESTDTQYF

J: TRBJ1-6
length: 16
size: -
V: TRBV5-5
CDR3: CASSYRQGADGSPLHF

J: TRBJ2-3
length: 13
size: once
V: TRBV19
CDR3: CASRSGGTDTQYF

J: TRBJ2-7
length: 13
size: -
V: TRBV19
CDR3: CASSVSDTYEQYF

J: TRBJ2-5
length: 16
size: -
V: TRBV6-5
CDR3: CASSYSPGVQQETQYF

J: TRBJ1-6
length: 16
size: -
V: TRBV19
CDR3: CASSRGQGSYNSPLHF

J: TRBJ1-2
length: 15
size: once
V: TRBV29-1
CDR3: CSVGSAGQGNYGYTF

J: TRBJ2-2
length: 16
size: -
V: TRBV5-4
CDR3: CASSTGTSVNTGELFF

J: TRBJ2-7
length: 13
size: -
V: TRBV6-1
CDR3: CASSEQPVREQYF

J: TRBJ2-3
length: 14
size: -
V: TRBV9
CDR3: CASSDGHFTDTQYF

J: TRBJ2-5
length: 14
size: -
V: TRBV6-1
CDR3: CASSEGGSQETQYF

J: TRBJ2-1
length: 16
size: -
V: TRBV21-1
CDR3: CATTWASADTYNEQFF

J: TRBJ1-1
length: 14
size: once
V: TRBV7-3
CDR3: CASSQGTSGTEAFF

J: TRBJ2-3
length: 16
size: -
V: TRBV6-4
CDR3: CASSVLADFSTDTQYF

J: TRBJ2-7
length: 18
size: -
V: TRBV7-2
CDR3: CASSPYIWEGSRSYEQYF

J: TRBJ1-1
length: 14
size: -
V: TRBV6-2/TRBV6-3
CDR3: CASSRDGVNTEAFF

J: TRBJ1-5
length: 15
size: -
V: TRBV7-2
CDR3: CASSSSRGSGQPQHF

J: TRBJ1-5
length: 12
size: -
V: TRBV30
CDR3: CAWSEGDQPQHF

J: TRBJ1-5
length: 16
size: -
V: TRBV7-2
CDR3: CASSLVGRISNQPQHF

J: TRBJ1-5
length: 19
size: -
V: TRBV19
CDR3: CASSANRGPGRSSNQPQHF

J: TRBJ1-1
length: 13
size: -
V: TRBV7-6
CDR3: CASSSGPRTEAFF

J: TRBJ2-5
length: 12
size: -
V: TRBV9
CDR3: CASSVERETQYF

J: TRBJ1-4
length: 14
size: once
V: TRBV12-5
CDR3: CASGPRPFGEKLFF

J: TRBJ1-5
length: 14
size: -
V: TRBV19
CDR3: CASSRDREVQPQHF

J: TRBJ2-2
length: 12
size: -
V: TRBV7-3
CDR3: CASSPDTGELFF